The 23 T cell receptor beta chains listed next were all sequenced from one sample in a study of neoadjuvant nivolumab and ipilimumab in lung cancer. The method was immunoSEQ multiplex PCR; TCRdb's version includes in-frame clones alone and lacks a portion of them. The sample contains 10,000 to 15,000 clones, less than 75% of which appear only once. This material consisted of peripheral blood, taken after neoadjuvant nivolumab, alone or with ipilimumab, at or shortly before surgery. The origin of the receptors is an adult with non-small cell lung cancer.

This sequence joins TRBV30 and TRBJ1-1, with a tentative D call TRBD1 (5 bases). Deletions cut 5 bases from V and 5 bases from J, with 15 bases between. The CDR3 spans 13 residues. Per the germline V gene, CDR1 is GTSNPN and CDR2 is SVGIG (reference sequence). The DNA for the CDR3 is TGTGCCTGGTTCCAAAGAGGGGAAACTGAAGCTTTCTTT. Its protein product is CAWFQRGETEAFF.

This chain uses TRBV4-1 with TRBJ2-1; D gene unclear. V lost 0 bases to trimming and J lost 9 bases, with 15 bases between them. The germline V gene encodes CDR1 MGHRA and CDR2 YSYEKL. CDR3 length: 15 residues. CDR3 nucleotide sequence: TGCGCCAGCAGCCAAGATACCGGGTCCAGAACTGAGCAGTTCTTC. Translated, it gives CASSQDTGSRTEQFF.

V is TRBV6-6 and J is TRBJ2-7; D is unclear. V was pared by 6 bases and J by 0 bases, with 9 bases between. Germline CDR1 and CDR2: MNHNY and SVGAGI (reference sequence). CDR3 size: 13 residues. CDR3 bases: TGTGCCAGCAGAGACACAAGCTCCTACGAGCAGTACTTC. Its protein product is CASRDTSSYEQYF.

The count of this clone is one. V gene TRBV6-5 combines with J gene TRBJ1-2, with D possibly being TRBD1 (5 bases). CDR1 MNHEY and CDR2 SVGAGI come from the germline V gene. Trimming stripped 7 bases from V and 4 bases from J, with 10 bases between. This CDR3 has 12 amino acids. The CDR3, as DNA: TGTGCCAGCACAGGGCTAGGCTATGGCTACACCTTC. Encoded protein: CASTGLGYGYTF.

V gene TRBV5-1 combines with J gene TRBJ2-7; either TRBD1 or TRBD2 may supply D (5 bases each). The ends were cut back, 0 bases at V and 0 bases at J, with 7 bases in the middle. Germline V lookup: CDR1 SGHRS, CDR2 YFSETQ. The length of the CDR3 is 14 residues. The CDR3 region is CASSLAGTSYEQYF. The CDR3 DNA sequence: TGCGCCAGCAGCTTGGCCGGGACCTCCTACGAGCAGTACTTC.

CDR3 region: CASSLQTTTGGWETQYF. CDR3 bases: TGTGCCAGCAGCTTACAAACGACAACAGGGGGCTGGGAGACCCAGTACTTC. The chain joins TRBV11-3 to TRBJ2-5; 9 bases fit TRBD1. With V trimmed by 2 bases and J by 5 bases, 12 bases remained unmatched. CDR3 length equals 17 residues. CDR1 is SGHNT and CDR2 is YENEEA in the germline V gene.

This clone has just a few counts. The rearrangement joins TRBV29-1 to TRBJ2-2, with D possibly being TRBD2 (6 bases). The CDR3 length is 15 residues. The germline V gene has CDR1 SQVTM and CDR2 ANQGSEA. CDR3 coding DNA: TGCAGTGGGGAGGAAAGGGGAGTAGGGACCGGGGAGCTGTTTTTT. Residues: CSGEERGVGTGELFF.

CDR3 sequence reads: CASSLEPAIGGNQPQHF. In DNA form, the CDR3 reads TGCGCCAGCAGCTTGGAGCCGGCCATAGGAGGCAATCAGCCCCAGCATTTT. This rearrangement joins TRBV5-1 to TRBJ1-5; D is unclear. From germline, CDR1 is SGHRS and CDR2 YFSETQ. This CDR3 comprises 17 residues. V was cut by 0 bases and J by 2 bases, with 15 bases left in between.

The chain is built from TRBV5-6 and TRBJ2-7; 9 bases fit TRBD2. V shed 4 bases, J shed 3 bases, and the junction held 8 bases outside the gene matches. The CDR3 is made up of 15 amino acids. The germline V gene encodes CDR1 SGHDT and CDR2 YYEEEE. The CDR3 DNA follows: TGTGCCAGCAGCCTTCCCCGAGCGGGAGGCTACGAGCAGTACTTC. Protein sequence: CASSLPRAGGYEQYF.

The chain uses TRBV11-2 and TRBJ1-1, with D maybe TRBD1 (5 bases). Germline CDR1 is SGHAT and CDR2 is FQNNGV. CDR3 size: 15 residues. Trimming left V 7 bases short and J 3 bases short, with 18 bases between. The CDR3: CASTMNRNADTEAFF. The CDR3 DNA is TGTGCCAGCACCATGAACAGGAATGCGGACACTGAAGCTTTCTTT.

V is TRBV5-6 and J is TRBJ2-7, with D tentatively TRBD2 (6 bases). This CDR3 spans 15 amino acids. The ends were cut back, 2 bases at V and 2 bases at J, with 14 bases in the middle. Germline V gives CDR1 SGHDT, CDR2 YYEEEE. The CDR3 sequence: CASSFRGILAYEQYF. In DNA, the CDR3 is TGTGCCAGCAGCTTCCGCGGGATCCTTGCCTACGAGCAGTACTTC.

The genes are TRBV5-6 and TRBJ2-7; D is perhaps TRBD1 (6 bases). CDR3 length: 14 residues. Trimming pared 0 bases from V and 3 bases from J, leaving 10 bases between. Germline lookup yields CDR1 SGHDT and CDR2 YYEEEE. CDR3 amino acids: CASSLARGVYEQYF. CDR3 DNA: TGTGCCAGCAGCTTGGCCAGGGGTGTCTACGAGCAGTACTTC.

The rearrangement uses TRBV5-1 and TRBJ1-5; D is perhaps TRBD1 (5 bases). Trimming pared 5 bases from V and 5 bases from J, leaving 11 bases between. CDR3 length: 13 amino acids. Germline loops: CDR1 SGHRS, CDR2 YFSETQ. CDR3 amino acids: CASRTGVDQPQHF. The DNA for the CDR3 is TGCGCCAGCAGAACGGGGGTGGATCAGCCCCAGCATTTT. The whole variable domain, filled in from reference TRBV5-1 and TRBJ1-5, reads KAGVTQTPRYLIKTRGQQVTLSCSPISGHRSVSWYQQTPGQGLQFLFEYFSETQRNKGNFPGRFSGRQFSNSRSEMNVSTLELGDSALYLCASRTGVDQPQHFGDGTRLSIL.

The chain has TRBV18 and TRBJ2-7; unclear D gene. Germline CDR1 reads KGHSH; CDR2 reads LQKENI. CDR3 size: 15 residues. V shed 8 bases and J shed 2 bases, with 19 bases lying between them. The CDR3, as DNA: TGTGCCAGCACACTGACGCCGATCACAACCTACGAGCAGTACTTC. Its protein product is CASTLTPITTYEQYF.

The chain carries TRBV11-2 and TRBJ2-3; TRBD2 agrees at 10 bases. Trimming removed 3 bases from V and 5 bases from J; junction bases left unmatched: 8. The CDR3 spans 16 residues. Germline V lookup: CDR1 SGHAT, CDR2 FQNNGV. CDR3 DNA: TGTGCCAGCAGCTTCCCAAGCGGGAGGGCCTTAGATACGCAGTATTTT. This codes for CASSFPSGRALDTQYF.

This rearrangement joins TRBV5-1 to TRBJ2-1; D might be TRBD2 (6 bases). This CDR3 region has 16 residues. Germline loops: CDR1 SGHRS, CDR2 YFSETQ. V lost 0 bases and J 1 base, leaving 11 bases between the germline ends. This CDR3 reads CASSLGLGRSYNEQFF. CDR3 sequence (DNA): TGCGCCAGCAGCTTGGGACTAGGGCGGTCCTACAATGAGCAGTTCTTC.

The J gene is TRBJ1-4, the V gene TRBV2; D may be TRBD1 (5 bases). Trimming removed 8 bases from V and 5 bases from J, with 9 bases in between. CDR1 is SNHLY and CDR2 is FYNNEI in the germline V gene. The CDR3 loop spans 12 amino acids. CDR3 DNA sequence: TGTGCCAGCGCTTGGGACAATGAAAAACTGTTTTTT. This gives the protein CASAWDNEKLFF.

This clone turned up a few times. The chain carries TRBV6-5 and TRBJ1-1; maybe TRBD1 (5 bases). The CDR3 is made up of 14 amino acids. The V end lost 7 bases, the J end lost 4 bases, and 16 bases lay between the germline ends. Germline V gives CDR1 MNHEY, CDR2 SVGAGI. CDR3 nucleotides: TGTGCCAGCAACCCGGGGGGGACTGGCACTGAAGCTTTCTTT. Encoded protein: CASNPGGTGTEAFF.

J is TRBJ2-1 and V is TRBV6-5; D gene uncertain. V shed 6 bases and J shed 0 bases, with 12 bases lying between them. The CDR3 length is 15 residues. The germline CDR1 and CDR2 sequences are MNHEY and SVGAGI. DNA of the CDR3: TGTGCCAGCAGCCGTGACCTATACTCCTACAATGAGCAGTTCTTC. It translates to CASSRDLYSYNEQFF.

This clone was seen a few times. The CDR3 is CATTLWGGGGTEAFF. In DNA, the CDR3 is TGTGCCACCACCTTGTGGGGGGGCGGGGGCACTGAAGCTTTCTTT. The genes are TRBV15 and TRBJ1-1; D is possibly TRBD1 (6 bases). Trimming left V 7 bases short and J 4 bases short, with 19 bases between. The germline V gene has CDR1 LNHNV and CDR2 YYDKDF (reference sequence). This CDR3 is built from 15 residues. Full variable domain (missing parts from reference TRBV15 and TRBJ1-1): DAMVIQNPRYQVTQFGKPVTLSCSQTLNHNVMYWYQQKSSQAPKLLFHYYDKDFNNEADTPDNFQSRRPNTSFCFLDIRSPGLGDTAMYLCATTLWGGGGTEAFFGQGTRLTVV.

The rearrangement uses TRBV5-1 and TRBJ2-7, with 7 bases that match TRBD2. This CDR3 has 15 residues. Germline trimming cut 0 bases from V and 3 bases from J; bases unmatched to any gene: 6. Germline values: CDR1 SGHRS, CDR2 YFSETQ. This chain's CDR3 is CASSLAPAGIYEQYF. DNA of the CDR3: TGCGCCAGCAGCTTGGCCCCAGCGGGGATCTACGAGCAGTACTTC.

This clone was seen a single time. The J gene is TRBJ2-3, the V gene TRBV5-1, with D unclear. The CDR3 length is 14 residues. Germline CDR1 SGHRS, CDR2 YFSETQ. V lost 6 bases to trimming and J lost 1 base, with 12 bases between them. CDR3 sequence (DNA): TGCGCCAGCAACCCAGCAGGTGGCACAGATACGCAGTATTTT. Its translation: CASNPAGGTDTQYF.

The rearrangement links TRBV6-5 to TRBJ1-2, with D possibly TRBD1 on 5 matching bases. The germline V gene encodes CDR1 MNHEY and CDR2 SVGAGI. The V end was cut by 2 bases, the J end by 4 bases, with 14 bases between. There are 15 residues in the CDR3. The DNA of the CDR3 is TGTGCCAGCAGTTACCGGGGACCCAGGGTCTATGGCTACACCTTC. This translates into CASSYRGPRVYGYTF.